This T cell receptor beta chain was captured in a study of T cells in Graves' hyperthyroidism and ophthalmopathy. TCR beta CDR3 region amplification was performed from RNA transcripts. A set of HTBI primers served as the primers for a first-round RT-PCR of the TCR CDR3. A single record per CDR3 protein comes from TCRdb applying MiXCR to the multiplex PCR reads. This sample has around 350,000 distinct CDR3 sequences, with roughly 17% found just once. The CDR3 is 13 amino acids. V lost 8 bases and J lost 5, with 10 bases in between. Only one count was recorded for this clonotype. What was sequenced was blood. This receptor was taken from a woman aged 25 to 39 with Graves' hyperthyroidism that later progressed to Graves' ophthalmopathy. The chain is built from TRBV12-3 or TRBV12-4 and TRBJ1-6; D is possibly TRBD1 (5 bases). The CDR3 coding sequence is TGTGCCAGCGGCAGGGTCGATAATTCACCCCTCCACTTT. Its translation: CASGRVDNSPLHF.